These 2 T cell receptor beta chains originate from one sample sequenced in a study of breast tumors, draining lymph nodes, adjacent tissues. Each CDR3 protein is one row after TCRdb ran MiXCR on the multiplex PCR reads. This sample yields 70,000 or so distinct CDR3 sequences, of which around 43% are seen a single time; about 8% belongs to the top ten. The material sequenced was breast tumor tissue. The source is a female donor with breast cancer. Some clones in this sample may be carry-over from other donors' samples.

This clonotype was seen ten or more times. The chain joins TRBV20-1 to TRBJ2-1; 8 bases map to TRBD2. The germline V gene encodes CDR1 DFQATT and CDR2 SNEGSKA (reference sequence). This CDR3 has 15 residues. Trimming removed 6 bases from V and 4 bases from J; junction bases left unmatched: 11. The CDR3 nucleotides are TGCAGTGCCGATGGTAGGGCTAGCGGGTACAATGAGCAGTTCTTC. Amino acid sequence: CSADGRASGYNEQFF.

This clonotype was seen many times. This rearrangement joins TRBV12-3 or TRBV12-4 to TRBJ2-1; 9 nucleotides line up with TRBD2. The CDR3 has 13 residues. The ends lost 8 bases at V and 7 bases at J; junction bases unmatched: 6. The CDR3 protein is CASRGGAVNEQFF. CDR3 nucleotide sequence: TGTGCCAGCCGCGGGGGGGCGGTAAATGAGCAGTTCTTC.